This T cell receptor beta chain was sequenced during a study of cytomegalovirus exposure and HLA in healthy donors. Regarding the study as a whole: In vitro data verified a few CMV-associated chains as specific for CMV antigens.

This CDR3 spans 15 amino acids. Trimming removed 4 bases from V and 0 bases from J; junction bases left unmatched: 6. Germline V gene sequence: CDR1 SGDLS, CDR2 YYNGEE. On this clone itself: Its specificity is unknown.

It was with 60 Vbeta and 13 Jbeta primers that the PCR ran. The protocol was immunoSEQ multiplex PCR, while the TCRdb copy is restricted to in-frame clones and leaves out a portion. The data show 100,000 to 150,000 clones, about 81% seen once. The receptor was isolated from a woman aged 40 to 55 in good health and CMV-seropositive. The source material was PBMCs. The chain is built from TRBV9 and TRBJ2-7; 8 nucleotides line up with TRBD2. The CDR3: CASSPQGLASYEQYF. DNA for the CDR3: TGTGCCAGCAGCCCCCAAGGACTAGCCTCCTACGAGCAGTACTTC.